The 5 T cell receptor beta chains below come from one sample, sequenced in a study of T cell responses to AZD1222 COVID-19 vaccine. Libraries were prepared by immunoSEQ multiplex PCR; TCRdb keeps only in-frame clonotypes and omits some of them. The repertoire holds around 120,000 clones, with around 94% as singletons. The input for sequencing was peripheral blood, taken on day 0 of AZD1222 vaccination. The receptors originated from an adult in good health.

V gene TRBV7-9 combines with J gene TRBJ2-1; 7 bases agree with TRBD1. Looked up from germline, CDR1 is SEHNR and CDR2 is FQNEAQ (reference sequence). V lost 5 bases to trimming and J lost 4 bases; unmatched junction nucleotides: 8. This CDR3 region has 15 residues. This chain's CDR3 is CASSDRDSRYNEQFF. The CDR3 nucleotides read TGTGCCAGCAGCGACCGGGACAGCAGATACAATGAGCAGTTCTTC.

This chain links TRBV28 with TRBJ1-1; 7 bases are shared with TRBD1. Per germline, CDR1 MDHEN and CDR2 SYDVKM. After removal of 4 bases from V and 1 base from J, the junction contained 6 bases not matched to a gene. This CDR3 contains 15 residues. The CDR3 nucleotides read TGTGCCAGCAGTTATCGACAGGGAGGGAACACTGAAGCTTTCTTT. Translating it yields CASSYRQGGNTEAFF.

V and J are TRBV4-3 and TRBJ1-3; tentatively, D is TRBD1 (5 bases). The germline CDR1 and CDR2 sequences are LGHNA and YSLEER. V was pared by 6 bases and J by 2 bases, with 17 bases between. The CDR3 contains 16 residues. The DNA for the CDR3 is TGCGCCAGCAGTTACGGGGCAGTCTCGACTGGAAACACCATATATTTT. The encoded protein is CASSYGAVSTGNTIYF.

This chain uses TRBV27 with TRBJ1-2; 8 bases fit TRBD1. Germline values: CDR1 MNHEY, CDR2 SMNVEV (reference sequence). The CDR3 runs 15 residues. Losses at the gene ends were 5 bases for V and 7 bases for J; bases not matched to a gene: 12. The CDR3 sequence: CASSPWTGNSFGYTF. The CDR3 coding sequence is TGTGCCAGCAGTCCCTGGACAGGGAATTCCTTTGGCTACACCTTC.

The genes are TRBV3-1 (or the pseudogene TRBV3-2) and TRBJ2-3, with 10 bases lining up with TRBD2. The V gene end was trimmed by 6 bases and the J gene end by 3 bases; junction bases not matched to a gene: 6. The CDR3 covers 15 residues. The germline V gene encodes CDR1 LGHDT and CDR2 YNNKEL (reference sequence). The CDR3 DNA reads as TGTGCCAGCAGTCTAGCGGGGGTAGAAACAGATACGCAGTATTTT. It translates to CASSLAGVETDTQYF.